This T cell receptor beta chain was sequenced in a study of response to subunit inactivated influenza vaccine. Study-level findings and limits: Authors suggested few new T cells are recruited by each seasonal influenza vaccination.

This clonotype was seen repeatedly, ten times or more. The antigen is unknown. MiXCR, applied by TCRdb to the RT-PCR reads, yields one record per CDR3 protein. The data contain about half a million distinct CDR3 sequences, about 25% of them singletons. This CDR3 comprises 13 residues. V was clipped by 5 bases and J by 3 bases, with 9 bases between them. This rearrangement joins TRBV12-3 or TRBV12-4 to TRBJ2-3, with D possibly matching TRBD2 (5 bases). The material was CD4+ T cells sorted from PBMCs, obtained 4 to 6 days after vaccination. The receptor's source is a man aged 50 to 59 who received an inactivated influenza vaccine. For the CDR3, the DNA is TGTGCCAGCAGTGAGGACTCGACAGATACGCAGTATTTT. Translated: CASSEDSTDTQYF.